This is a list of T cell receptor beta chains from one sample in a study of blood T cells in healthy people across ages. TCRdb processed the 5' RACE reads anew with MiXCR; each CDR3 protein has one entry. The sample contains 1,800,000 or so distinct CDR3 sequences, around 42% of which appear only once. Material for sequencing was blood. The receptors derive from a human donor in good health. Each CDR3 is given with its conserved first and last residue. D genes are given only for firm matches. Not all rows give a size; the values are once, few, many and, for expanded clones, a class.

TRBV7-2,many,TRBJ2-3,TRBD2,CASSFRLAGGKDTQYF,TGTGCCAGCAGCTTCAGACTAGCGGGGGGAAAAGATACGCAGTATTTT
TRBV28,.,TRBJ2-1,.,CASSGLNWLRNEQFF,TGTGCCAGCAGTGGGCTGAATTGGCTTAGGAATGAGCAGTTCTTC
TRBV24-1,.,TRBJ1-2,TRBD1,CATGTGSDYGYTF,TGTGCCACCGGGACAGGGTCGGACTATGGCTACACCTTC
TRBV15,.,TRBJ1-4,.,CATSRDGKGGEKLFF,TGTGCCACCAGCAGAGATGGAAAGGGGGGTGAAAAACTGTTTTTT
TRBV5-1,few,TRBJ2-7,TRBD1,CASSNQGVANEQYF,TGCGCCAGCAGCAACCAGGGGGTTGCCAACGAGCAGTACTTC
TRBV6-6,.,TRBJ1-4,.,CASSRYGPPINEKLFF,TGTGCCAGCAGTAGATACGGACCCCCAATTAATGAAAAACTGTTTTTT
TRBV4-3,few,TRBJ2-7,.,CASSQEVEPAYEQYF,TGCGCCAGCAGCCAAGAAGTCGAGCCCGCCTACGAGCAGTACTTC
TRBV5-1,.,TRBJ2-7,.,CASSLALFGTPYEQYF,TGCGCCAGCAGCTTGGCCCTATTCGGGACACCCTACGAGCAGTACTTC
TRBV19,.,TRBJ2-7,.,CASSTSRGPPYERYF,TGTGCCAGTAGTACCTCACGGGGGCCTCCCTACGAGCGGTACTTC
TRBV7-2,.,TRBJ2-3,.,CASSLAGGPEVGSGSQYF,TGTGCCAGCAGCTTAGCAGGGGGACCGGAGGTGGGGTCGGGGTCGCAGTATTTT
TRBV7-2,many,TRBJ2-5,.,CASSSSYQETQYF,TGTGCCAGCAGCTCCTCGTACCAAGAGACCCAGTACTTC
TRBV28,few,TRBJ2-5,.,CASSSHRQTETQYF,TGTGCCAGCAGTTCCCACCGACAGACTGAGACCCAGTACTTC
TRBV20-1,.,TRBJ1-5,.,CSARVPGPQPQHF,TGCAGTGCTAGAGTTCCAGGGCCACAGCCCCAGCATTTT
TRBV12-3/TRBV12-4,.,TRBJ2-1,.,CASSFGLDEQFF,TGTGCCAGCAGTTTTGGACTCGATGAGCAGTTCTTC
TRBV6-6,few,TRBJ2-7,.,CASIRNRGGSYEQYF,TGTGCCAGCATTCGAAACAGGGGGGGGTCCTACGAGCAGTACTTC
TRBV5-1,few,TRBJ2-1,TRBD1,CASSGQGASYNEQFF,TGCGCCAGCAGCGGACAGGGGGCAAGCTACAATGAGCAGTTCTTC
TRBV2,few,TRBJ2-5,.,CASSEGTKETQYF,TGTGCCAGCAGTGAGGGTACTAAAGAGACCCAGTACTTC
TRBV28,few,TRBJ2-7,.,CASSLAQSAEQYF,TGTGCCAGCAGTTTGGCCCAAAGTGCCGAGCAGTACTTC
TRBV12-5,once,TRBJ1-2,TRBD1,CASGLVPDRGTAGYTF,TGTGCTAGTGGTTTGGTCCCGGACAGGGGTACTGCTGGCTACACCTTC
TRBV19,.,TRBJ2-1,.,CASSIRFSYNEQFF,TGTGCCAGTAGTATAAGGTTTTCGTACAATGAGCAGTTCTTC
TRBV4-1,few,TRBJ1-2,TRBD1,CASSQERDRFYGYTF,TGCGCCAGCAGCCAAGAGAGGGACAGGTTCTATGGCTACACCTTC
TRBV7-3,few,TRBJ2-5,.,CASSLNAASRQETQYF,TGTGCCAGCAGCTTAAACGCGGCTAGCAGACAAGAGACCCAGTACTTC
TRBV4-3,.,TRBJ1-2,.,CASSQDHSLGGYTF,TGCGCCAGCAGCCAAGATCACAGCCTAGGGGGCTACACCTTC
TRBV6-5,.,TRBJ2-1,.,CASRYSGRNNEQFF,TGTGCCAGCAGGTACTCGGGACGAAACAATGAGCAGTTCTTC
TRBV6-4,few,TRBJ2-1,.,CASKGGGDEQFF,TGTGCCAGCAAGGGGGGTGGGGATGAGCAGTTCTTC
TRBV12-3/TRBV12-4,.,TRBJ2-1,.,CASSLGGRERLAYEQFF,TGTGCCAGCAGTTTAGGCGGACGGGAAAGACTCGCCTACGAGCAGTTCTTC
TRBV12-3/TRBV12-4,.,TRBJ1-1,.,CASSFDRTVVEAFF,TGTGCCAGCAGTTTCGACCGGACGGTCGTCGAGGCTTTCTTT
TRBV24-1,many,TRBJ1-2,.,CATSDIKTNYGYTF,TGTGCCACCAGTGATATCAAAACTAACTATGGCTACACCTTC
TRBV10-3,few,TRBJ1-1,.,CAISELGSDTDAFF,TGTGCCATCAGTGAGTTGGGGAGTGACACTGACGCTTTCTTT
TRBV6-4,.,TRBJ2-3,.,CASSAESGRTDTQYF,TGTGCCAGCAGTGCAGAGAGCGGTCGCACAGATACGCAGTATTTT
TRBV28,.,TRBJ2-5,.,CASSLYGSQETQYF,TGTGCCAGCAGTTTATACGGCAGCCAAGAGACCCAGTACTTC
TRBV29-1,.,TRBJ2-1,TRBD1,CSVLPLTGTSYNKQFF,TGCAGCGTTTTGCCCTTGACAGGGACGTCCTACAATAAGCAGTTCTTC
TRBV7-2,.,TRBJ2-7,TRBD1,CASSQQKWDRYYEQYF,TGTGCCAGCAGCCAACAGAAGTGGGACAGGTACTACGAGCAGTACTTC
TRBV7-9,.,TRBJ2-4,.,CASSPPPAGHYNEQYF,TGTGCCAGCAGCCCGCCCCCAGCGGGACATTACAATGAGCAGTACTTC
TRBV25-1,.,TRBJ2-3,.,CASRSTTWGMQYF,TGTGCCAGCAGGTCTACAACTTGGGGAATGCAGTATTTT
TRBV19,.,TRBJ1-1,TRBD1,CASTRGQVISNTEAFF,TGTGCCAGTACTAGGGGGCAAGTGATTTCGAACACTGAAGCTTTCTTT
TRBV28,.,TRBJ1-4,.,CASTTRGPGANGKLFF,TGTGCCAGCACCACAAGGGGTCCAGGGGCTAATGGAAAACTGTTTTTT
TRBV21-1,.,TRBJ1-2,.,CASNPVRDYGYTF,TGTGCCAGCAACCCCGTCAGGGACTATGGCTACACCTTC
TRBV20-1,.,TRBJ2-7,.,CSARGAGGVYEQYF,TGCAGTGCTAGGGGGGCAGGGGGGGTCTACGAGCAGTACTTC
TRBV7-9,few,TRBJ2-5,.,CASSLVGAAADPQETQYF,TGTGCCAGCAGCTTAGTAGGGGCGGCAGCAGATCCCCAAGAGACCCAGTACTTC
TRBV20-1,few,TRBJ2-1,TRBD2,CSARVSGGHNEQFF,TGCAGTGCTAGAGTTAGCGGGGGTCACAATGAGCAGTTCTTC
TRBV4-2,few,TRBJ2-4,.,CASSQGEFGQYF,TGTGCCAGCAGCCAAGGAGAATTCGGGCAGTACTTC
TRBV7-6,.,TRBJ1-6,.,CASSPLTDWGSYNSPLHF,TGTGCCAGCAGCCCCCTGACCGACTGGGGGTCCTATAATTCACCCCTCCACTTT
TRBV15,.,TRBJ2-6,.,CATSRGRDYGANVLTF,TGTGCCACCAGCAGGGGCAGGGATTACGGGGCCAACGTCCTGACTTTC
TRBV19,few,TRBJ2-2,.,CASSIWAGELFF,TGTGCCAGTAGTATCTGGGCCGGGGAGCTGTTTTTT
TRBV7-9,.,TRBJ1-1,.,CASSLRYEAFF,TGTGCCAGCAGCTTACGCTATGAAGCTTTCTTT
TRBV7-6,.,TRBJ2-7,TRBD1,CASSPGPPVGTVYEQYF,TGTGCCAGCAGCCCAGGCCCCCCAGTAGGGACAGTCTACGAGCAGTACTTC
TRBV9,few,TRBJ2-5,.,CASSVRAEASGTQYF,TGTGCCAGCAGCGTGCGGGCTGAGGCTTCAGGGACCCAGTACTTC
TRBV2,few,TRBJ2-5,TRBD1,CASRVRGNQETQYF,TGTGCCAGCAGGGTCAGGGGGAACCAAGAGACCCAGTACTTC
TRBV3-1,few,TRBJ1-2,.,CASSQFNDYGYTF,TGTGCCAGCAGCCAATTCAACGACTATGGCTACACCTTC
TRBV20-1,.,TRBJ2-7,.,CSAREKVYEQYF,TGCAGTGCTAGAGAAAAAGTTTACGAGCAGTACTTC